This T cell receptor (beta chain) was retrieved from a study of blood T cell repertoires in COVID-19 (TCRdb year 2020). Study-wide context: Collaborator samples came from the United States, Italy and Spain and covered acute and convalescent phases of COVID-19. The material from the prospective study consisted of cDNA or gDNA derived from T cells, B-cell-depleted T cells, or PBMCs. Deeply sampled blood TCRbeta repertoires from subjects exposed to, actively infected with, or recovered from COVID-19 were included in the dataset. The repertoires were made available in a free public database intended to serve as a resource for research on the immune response to SARS-CoV-2. The samples were drawn from the first 160 participants of the ongoing ImmuneRACE study and from over a thousand subjects provided by 6 global collaborators. Sample metadata almost always included a de-identified subject ID, COVID-19 status, age in years and sex. Where HLA class I and class II types were available, the types were taken from metadata supplied by the sample provider, not from assay-based typing. What the authors observed across the whole study: How much clinical and demographic metadata was included differed by source and by participant, and the metadata was provided uncurated.

The germline V gene sets CDR1 to KGHSH and CDR2 to LQKENI. The germline V end is reduced by 4 bases and the J end by 8 bases; junction bases left unmatched: 14. Its CDR3 holds 16 amino acids, cysteine through phenylalanine. Just the 48-base CDR3 DNA is kept, in frame starting at base 1. The immunoSEQ Assay, a bias-controlled multiplex PCR, was used to amplify TCRbeta CDR3 regions from genomic DNA. From the authors' description of their analysis: The number of nucleated cells in each sample was estimated from the amplification of reference gene primers within the assay. Sequence reads were collapsed and filtered to measure the absolute abundance of every unique TCRbeta CDR3 rearrangement. Productive Simpson clonality was computed per sample as the square root of Simpson's diversity index over productive rearrangements. TCRdb carries this immuneACCESS record with in-frame sequences only. Its versions omit some clonotypes, under half of them owing to an unresolved V gene in the studies checked, with the rest unexplained. D and trimming come from the DNA, and the V and J calls and clone size come from that table. The sample table lists 250,000 to 300,000 clones, around 87% of them with a count of one. The top ten hold around 3.6% of the sample.

This clone has just one count. The antigen it recognizes is unknown. No much larger clone is present one base from it, and per-base qualities are unavailable. Whole blood was collected in K2EDTA tubes by collaborating institutions according to the institutions' own protocols. For TCRbeta analysis, collaborators shipped samples as frozen whole blood, isolated PBMCs, or DNA extracted from either of those sample types. The V and J genes are TRBV18 and TRBJ1-2; TRBD1 fits 9 bases in the junction. The sequenced material came from peripheral blood. The receptor was derived from a man aged 18 to 35 with active or convalescent COVID-19. Here the CDR3 is given as CASSLLPGQGAGGYTF. Here is the DNA: TGTGCCAGCTCACTTCTACCGGGACAGGGTGCGGGAGGCTACACCTTC.